The 22 T cell receptor beta chains below come from one sample, sequenced in a study of blood T cell repertoires in COVID-19. Here immunoSEQ multiplex PCR was the method, and the copy in TCRdb shows in-frame clones only, minus some. Of about 310,000 clones listed, 70% to 90% are singletons. The sequenced sample consisted of PBMCs or T cells enriched from blood (not recorded which). These receptors came from a young man who had recovered from COVID-19.

The genes are TRBV4-3 and TRBJ2-5, with 8 bases fitting TRBD1. CDR1 is LGHNA, CDR2 YSLEER, per germline. The CDR3 totals 16 residues. V shed 0 bases, J shed 5 bases, and the junction held 8 bases outside the gene matches. The CDR3 sequence: CASSQEIGRGPETQYF. Written as DNA, the CDR3 is TGCGCCAGCAGCCAAGAGATCGGCAGGGGGCCTGAGACCCAGTACTTC.

CDR3 in DNA: TGTGCCAGCAGCAGAACAGGGATCGATGGCTACACCTTC. This codes for CASSRTGIDGYTF. The chain links TRBV7-2 to TRBJ1-2; tentatively, D is TRBD1 (6 bases). There are 13 residues in the CDR3. The ends were cut back, 5 bases at V and 6 bases at J, with 13 bases in the middle. Looked up from germline, CDR1 is SGHTA and CDR2 is FQGNSA.

The chain joins TRBV3-1 (or the pseudogene TRBV3-2) to TRBJ2-2; TRBD2 might be the D (5 bases). The V gene's germline CDR1 is LGHDT and CDR2 YNNKEL (reference sequence). V dropped 2 bases and J dropped 4 bases, with 11 bases sitting between them. The CDR3 consists of 15 residues. The CDR3 here is CASSQKTSSTGELFF. The CDR3 DNA reads TGTGCCAGCAGCCAAAAAACTAGTTCCACCGGGGAGCTGTTTTTT.

The rearrangement uses TRBV7-8 and TRBJ2-5; TRBD2 aligns across 7 bases. The CDR3 runs 14 residues. Germline trimming cut 1 base from V and 7 bases from J; bases unmatched to any gene: 6. The germline gives CDR1 SGHVS, CDR2 FQNEAQ. The CDR3 DNA is TGTGCCAGCAGCTTAGTAGGTGGGGGGGGGACCCAGTACTTC. Translated, it gives CASSLVGGGGTQYF. Full variable domain (rest looked up from reference TRBV7-8 and TRBJ2-5): GAGVSQSPRYKVAKRGQDVALRCDPISGHVSLFWYQQALGQGPEFLTYFQNEAQLDKSGLPSDRFFAERPEGSVSTLKIQRTQQEDSAVYLCASSLVGGGGTQYFGPGTRLLVL.

This clone was seen a single time. This rearrangement joins TRBV5-8 to TRBJ2-5; TRBD2 aligns across 9 bases. V shed 5 bases, J shed 1 base, and the junction held 6 bases outside the gene matches. The germline gives CDR1 SGHTS, CDR2 YDEGEE. The CDR3 has 15 residues. The CDR3 bases are TGTGCCAGCAGACCTGGGACTAGCATCCAAGAGACCCAGTACTTC. It translates to CASRPGTSIQETQYF.

The table lists this clone with a few counts. Other DNA sequences of this sample code for an identical CDR3. This chain joins TRBV24-1 and TRBJ1-5; TRBD1 matches 8 bases. CDR1 KGHDR and CDR2 SFDVKD come from the germline V gene. The V gene end was trimmed by 3 bases and the J gene end by 7 bases; junction bases not matched to a gene: 4. CDR3 length: 14 residues. CDR3 DNA sequence: TGTGCCACCAGTGATCAGGACAGGGACCAGCCCCAGCATTTT. This sequence encodes CATSDQDRDQPQHF.

This rearrangement joins TRBV6-5 to TRBJ2-7, with 8 bases aligning to TRBD2. The J segment lost 0 bases and the V segment lost 6 bases, leaving 4 bases of the junction unmatched. Germline V gene sequence: CDR1 MNHEY, CDR2 SVGAGI. This CDR3 contains 14 residues. CDR3 DNA sequence: TGTGCCAGCAGAGTCCTAGCGGGCTCCTACGAGCAGTACTTC. This gives the protein CASRVLAGSYEQYF.

V gene TRBV5-8 combines with J gene TRBJ1-4; a possible D gene is TRBD1 (6 bases). The CDR3 is 15 residues long. V lost 5 bases to trimming and J lost 0 bases, with 11 bases between them. Germline V gene lookup returns CDR1 SGHTS and CDR2 YDEGEE. As DNA, the CDR3 is TGTGCCAGCAGTCGATCAGGGGCAACTAATGAAAAACTGTTTTTT. It translates to CASSRSGATNEKLFF.

This sequence joins TRBV5-8 and TRBJ1-5, with TRBD1 identical over 7 bases. J gave up 3 bases and V 0 bases, and 3 bases lay outside the gene matches. In germline, CDR1 is SGHTS, CDR2 YDEGEE. The CDR3 is 15 amino acids. CDR3 bases: TGTGCCAGCAGCTTGGGGGACAGCATCAATCAGCCCCAGCATTTT. Residues: CASSLGDSINQPQHF.

The chain is built from TRBV5-1 and TRBJ2-3; D not certain. CDR1 is SGHRS and CDR2 is YFSETQ in the germline V gene. Trimming left V 2 bases short and J 2 bases short, with 15 bases between. This CDR3 has 16 residues. The CDR3 DNA is TGCGCCAGCAGCTTCAAGACACAATTCCTCACAGATACGCAGTATTTT. It specifies CASSFKTQFLTDTQYF.

This rearrangement joins TRBV19 to TRBJ1-5; TRBD1 matches at 11 bases. The V and J ends lost 4 bases and 6 bases, in that order; junction bases with no gene match: 11. The length of the CDR3 is 17 residues. The germline CDR1 and CDR2 sequences are LNHDA and SQIVND (reference sequence). This CDR3 reads CASSTRDRGGTGQPQHF. CDR3 bases: TGTGCCAGTAGTACGCGGGACAGGGGGGGCACAGGTCAGCCCCAGCATTTT. Variable domain in full (rest from reference TRBV19 and TRBJ1-5): DGGITQSPKYLFRKEGQNVTLSCEQNLNHDAMYWYRQDPGQGLRLIYYSQIVNDFQKGDIAEGYSVSREKKESFPLTVTSAQKNPTAFYLCASSTRDRGGTGQPQHFGDGTRLSIL.

As regards this clone: Its ends do not fully match the called genes, so a read error is possible. V gene TRBV3-1 (or the pseudogene TRBV3-2) combines with J gene TRBJ2-5; D is unclear. The CDR3 contains 12 residues. Per germline, CDR1 LGHDT and CDR2 YNNKEL (reference sequence). The CDR3 region is CASSQDKRGWNF. DNA of the CDR3: TGTGCCAGCAGCCAAGATAAGAGAGGCTGGAACTTC.

The rearrangement joins TRBV9 to TRBJ2-7; weak D call: TRBD1 (6 bases). This CDR3 is 14 amino acids long. V lost 3 bases and J 3 bases, leaving 13 bases between the germline ends. From germline, CDR1 is SGDLS and CDR2 YYNGEE. The CDR3 protein is CASSATTGNYEQYF. CDR3 sequence (DNA): TGTGCCAGCAGCGCCACAACAGGGAACTACGAGCAGTACTTC.

Points on this clone: In the same sample, other DNA sequences code for this CDR3. This rearrangement joins TRBV2 to TRBJ1-1; D ambiguous. The germline V gene has CDR1 SNHLY and CDR2 FYNNEI. The CDR3 covers 13 residues. The V and J ends lost 3 bases and 4 bases respectively, with 9 bases between them. The CDR3 loop is CASSERGSTEAFF. CDR3 DNA sequence: TGTGCCAGCAGTGAGCGCGGGAGCACTGAAGCTTTCTTT. Combining the CDR3 with reference TRBV2 and TRBJ1-1 gives the whole variable domain EPEVTQTPSHQVTQMGQEVILRCVPISNHLYFYWYRQILGQKVEFLVSFYNNEISEKSEIFDDQFSVERPDGSNFTLKIRSTKLEDSAMYFCASSERGSTEAFFGQGTRLTVV.

The chain carries TRBV19 and TRBJ1-6; D call uncertain. The CDR3 is 14 residues long. Trimming took 8 bases from V and 0 from J, leaving 8 bases between them. The germline CDR1 and CDR2 sequences are LNHDA and SQIVND (reference sequence). The CDR3 region is CASRGSSYNSPLHF. The CDR3 region has the DNA TGTGCCAGTCGGGGAAGCTCCTATAATTCACCCCTCCACTTT.

The chain is built from TRBV28 and TRBJ1-5, with TRBD1 as a possible D gene (5 bases). The V end lost 1 base, the J end lost 3 bases, and 16 bases lay between the germline ends. The CDR3 length is 17 residues. CDR1 is MDHEN, CDR2 SYDVKM, per germline. The CDR3 sequence is CASSLLGRRGNNQPQHF. The CDR3 DNA is TGTGCCAGCAGTTTATTGGGTCGTAGGGGAAACAATCAGCCCCAGCATTTT.

V gene TRBV10-3 combines with J gene TRBJ1-6; D possibly corresponds to TRBD1 (5 bases). The CDR3 contains 15 residues. V was pared by 0 bases and J by 5 bases, with 8 bases between. Per germline, CDR1 ENHRY and CDR2 SYGVKD. CDR3 nucleotides: TGTGCCATCAGTGAGTCCGGGGGGAATAATTCACCCCTCCACTTT. This sequence encodes CAISESGGNNSPLHF.

The sample holds one count of this clone. The rearrangement joins TRBV6-5 to TRBJ1-5; 11 nucleotides agree with TRBD1. Germline CDR1 is MNHEY and CDR2 is SVGAGI. With V trimmed by 6 bases and J by 2 bases, 3 bases remained unmatched. The CDR3 has 15 amino acids. The CDR3 DNA is TGTGCCAGCAGCGGACAGGGGGCCGGCAATCAGCCCCAGCATTTT. Translated: CASSGQGAGNQPQHF.

The chain joins TRBV7-2 to TRBJ2-7; no clear D. Deletions cut 5 bases from V and 0 bases from J, with 14 bases between. This CDR3 is 15 amino acids long. Germline CDR1 is SGHTA and CDR2 is FQGNSA. The CDR3 nucleotides are TGTGCCAGCAGCCCGGCGACTTTTAGCTCCTACGAGCAGTACTTC. It translates to CASSPATFSSYEQYF. Full variable domain (rest looked up from reference TRBV7-2 and TRBJ2-7): GAGVSQSPSNKVTEKGKDVELRCDPISGHTALYWYRQSLGQGLEFLIYFQGNSAPDKSGLPSDRFSAERTGGSVSTLTIQRTQQEDSAVYLCASSPATFSSYEQYFGPGTRLTVT.

The chain uses TRBV6-2 or TRBV6-3 and TRBJ2-1; 8 nucleotides agree with TRBD2. Trimming at V came to 0 bases and at J to 0 bases, leaving 7 bases not matched to a gene. The CDR3 totals 18 residues. Germline V gene lookup returns CDR1 MNHEY and CDR2 SVGEGT. DNA for the CDR3: TGTGCCAGCAGTTACTCGCTTCGGGGGGGAGGCTCCTACAATGAGCAGTTCTTC. It yields the protein CASSYSLRGGGSYNEQFF.

The gene calls are TRBV6-2 or TRBV6-3 and TRBJ1-5; TRBD1 matches at 9 bases. Trimming removed 2 bases from V and 9 bases from J; junction bases left unmatched: 5. Germline V CDR1 and CDR2: MNHEY, SVGEGT. This CDR3 contains 14 residues. The CDR3 loop reads CASSYRDRGMPQHF. The CDR3 DNA sequence: TGTGCCAGCAGTTACAGAGACAGGGGGATGCCCCAGCATTTT.

Note on this clone: The sample contains more than one DNA sequence encoding this CDR3. This chain joins TRBV5-1 and TRBJ1-5, with 9 bases matching TRBD1. The junction had 2 bases not matched to a gene; V was cut back by 3 bases and J by 4 bases. The CDR3 extends over 14 amino acids. CDR1 is SGHRS and CDR2 is YFSETQ in the germline V gene. DNA for the CDR3: TGCGCCAGCAGCTCGGGGACAGGGAATCAGCCCCAGCATTTT. Translating gives CASSSGTGNQPQHF.